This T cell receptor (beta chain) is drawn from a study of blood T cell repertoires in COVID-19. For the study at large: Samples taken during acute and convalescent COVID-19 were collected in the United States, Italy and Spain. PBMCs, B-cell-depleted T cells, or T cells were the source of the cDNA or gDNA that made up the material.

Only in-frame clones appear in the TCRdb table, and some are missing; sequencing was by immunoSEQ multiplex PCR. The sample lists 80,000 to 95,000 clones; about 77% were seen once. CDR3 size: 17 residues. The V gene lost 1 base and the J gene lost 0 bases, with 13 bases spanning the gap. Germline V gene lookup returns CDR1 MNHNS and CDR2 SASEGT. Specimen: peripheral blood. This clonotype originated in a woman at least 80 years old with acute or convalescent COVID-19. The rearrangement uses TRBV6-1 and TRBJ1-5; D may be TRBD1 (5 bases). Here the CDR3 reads CASSEGSGGYSNQPQHF. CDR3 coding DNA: TGTGCCAGCAGTGAAGGATCTGGGGGGTATAGCAATCAGCCCCAGCATTTT.